What follows are 5 T cell receptor beta chains derived from one specimen sequenced in a study of post-analysis software for immune sequencing data. No antigens are known for them. Whole-study findings and limits: The five TRBV segments detected at higher frequency in patients than in controls included TRBV5-6, TRBV5-1 and TRBV20-1.

Unique molecular identifiers were carried by the TCR beta cDNA libraries. Using its own MiXCR run on the PCR reads, TCRdb lists one record per CDR3 protein. The repertoire holds 500,000 to 600,000 distinct CDR3 sequences, with around 47% as singletons. Source material: blood. The receptor set was obtained from a girl under 18 with multiple sclerosis.

This clonotype was detected a few times. CDR3 loop: CASSLPLRGANEQFF. The CDR3 DNA sequence: TGCGCCAGCAGCTTGCCTCTGCGGGGGGCCAATGAGCAGTTCTTC. The chain employs TRBV5-1 and TRBJ2-1; 8 bases are shared with TRBD2. The CDR3 contains 15 residues. The junction had 6 bases not matched to a gene; V was cut back by 1 base and J by 6 bases. CDR1 is SGHRS, CDR2 YFSETQ, per germline. The full variable domain, with the rest looked up from reference TRBV5-1 and TRBJ2-1, is KAGVTQTPRYLIKTRGQQVTLSCSPISGHRSVSWYQQTPGQGLQFLFEYFSETQRNKGNFPGRFSGRQFSNSRSEMNVSTLELGDSALYLCASSLPLRGANEQFFGPGTRLTVL.

V gene TRBV19 combines with J gene TRBJ1-1; D uncertain. The CDR3 is 13 residues long. Per germline, CDR1 LNHDA and CDR2 SQIVND (reference sequence). V lost 4 bases and J lost 1, with 7 bases in between. CDR3 in amino acids: CASSTSGNTEAFF. The CDR3 DNA is TGTGCCAGTAGTACTTCCGGGAACACTGAAGCTTTCTTT.

This clonotype was seen a few times. The chain carries TRBV4-1 and TRBJ2-1; D is perhaps TRBD1 (6 bases). Germline assignment: CDR1 MGHRA and CDR2 YSYEKL. The germline V and J ends were trimmed by 2 bases and 14 bases, with 13 bases remaining between them. The CDR3 runs 12 residues. The chain's CDR3 is CASSQLTGREFF. DNA of the CDR3: TGCGCCAGCAGCCAACTGACAGGACGGGAGTTCTTC.

This clonotype was observed a handful of times. The chain recombines TRBV29-1 with TRBJ2-7; 7 bases line up with TRBD2. This CDR3 has 13 residues. The germline gives CDR1 SQVTM, CDR2 ANQGSEA. J was trimmed by 7 bases and V by 5 bases; bases with no gene match: 11. The CDR3 DNA is TGCAGCGTTCGGGGGAGGGCCTTAAGAGAGCAGTACTTC. It codes for CSVRGRALREQYF.

The table lists this clonotype with a count of one. The chain carries TRBV19 and TRBJ1-1, with TRBD1 identical over 7 bases. The CDR3 is 15 amino acids. J gave up 1 base and V 8 bases, and 10 bases lay outside the gene matches. Looked up from germline, CDR1 is LNHDA and CDR2 is SQIVND (reference sequence). The CDR3 DNA is TGTGCCAGTGGGGTCCAGGGGGTCTCGAACACTGAAGCTTTCTTT. As protein: CASGVQGVSNTEAFF.